The present T cell receptor beta chain was sequenced within a study of tumor T cells in aggressive B-cell lymphoma. The germline gives CDR1 MNHEY, CDR2 SMNVEV (reference sequence). The CDR3 consists of 14 residues. Trimming cost V 4 bases and J 6 bases; bases outside gene matches: 8. Using immunoSEQ multiplex PCR, the repertoire was profiled, and TCRdb retains in-frame clones only, with some absent. Of 1,000 to 1,300 clones listed, roughly 98% are singletons. The receptor was isolated from an adult with diffuse large B cell lymphoma. J is TRBJ1-2 and V is TRBV27; 7 bases align to TRBD1. The sequencing sample was made of tumor tissue. This CDR3 is CASSSTGAGHGYTF. The CDR3 region has the DNA TGTGCCAGCAGTTCCACAGGGGCAGGACATGGCTACACCTTC.